This T cell receptor beta chain is from a study of T cells in tuberculosis. Study observations and caveats: The TCR-beta difference was not significant; alpha differences partly reflected length. A GMM-specific repertoire classifier reached roughly 86% accuracy, AUROC over 0.85. Active tuberculosis alpha repertoires lay closer to GMM-specific TCRs than controls'.

Profiled with immunoSEQ multiplex PCR; TCRdb holds only in-frame clones, not every one. This table holds some 34,000 clones, about 90% found once. As for this clone: The antigen is not known.

Germline V CDR1 and CDR2: MNHEY, SMNVEV (reference sequence). The CDR3 is 13 amino acids. Trimming cost V 8 bases and J 1 base, with 11 bases left between them. The sequence came from a donor between 10 and 35 years old with latent tuberculosis or without tuberculosis infection. Some clones in this sample may be carry-over from other donors' samples. The chain has TRBV27 and TRBJ1-1; D not certain. Material for sequencing was PBMCs. The chain's CDR3 is CASQKEGNTEAFF. The CDR3 bases are TGTGCCAGCCAGAAGGAGGGGAACACTGAAGCTTTCTTT.